The clone carrying this T cell receptor (beta chain) has just one count. Its target is not known. The sample originates from a study of cytomegalovirus exposure and HLA in healthy donors. Background on the study: Unique TCR beta sequences numbering approximately 120 million came from some 200 million T cells in an earlier analysis. Study-level findings and limits: While the bulk of TCR sequences proved rare, some public TCRs turned up in many donors. The study reported that TCR beta sequences accurately predicted HLA-A and HLA-B alleles in most subjects. Within the data, a cluster of highly shared sequence variants was likely a sequencing artifact.

The PCR had 60 Vbeta and 13 Jbeta primers. Measured with immunoSEQ multiplex PCR; TCRdb has only the in-frame clones, and not every one. This sample has under 150,000 clones, with approximately 80% found just once. CDR3 size: 14 residues. The germline CDR1 and CDR2 sequences are SGDLS and YYNGEE. Between the trimmed V and J ends, which lost 3 bases and 2 bases, there was a span of 6 bases. The sequencing input was PBMCs. This chain connects TRBV9 to TRBJ2-6, with D unresolved. The sequence derives from a woman in her 40s in good health and CMV-seropositive. CDR3 amino acids: CASSARTGANVLTF. The CDR3 DNA reads TGTGCCAGCAGCGCCAGAACTGGGGCCAACGTCCTGACTTTC.